The text below deals with one T cell receptor beta chain. This specimen belongs to a study of blood T cell repertoires in COVID-19. The overall study: Whether acute or convalescent, the COVID-19 samples came from the United States, Italy and Spain. In each case, the material was cDNA or gDNA derived from T cells, B-cell-depleted T cells, or PBMCs.

In the original analysis: Researchers report that nucleated cell counts were estimated from reference gene primer amplification. Profiled with immunoSEQ multiplex PCR; TCRdb holds only in-frame clones, not every one. V, J and clone size are those of that table, while D and trimming were read from the DNA. Found here are about 130,000 clones, 75% to 90% of them singletons; the top ten hold roughly 1.9%. The CDR3 length is 14 residues. CDR1 is MNHEY and CDR2 is SMNVEV in the germline V gene (reference sequence). V shed 4 bases and J shed 7 bases, with 14 bases lying between them. The clonotype originates from a man in his 70s with acute or convalescent COVID-19. Sequencing was performed on peripheral blood. The V call is TRBV27, the J call TRBJ1-5; D is perhaps TRBD1 (5 bases). CDR3 bases: TGTGCCAGCAGTTGGAGGGGCAAAGGGCAGCCCCAGCATTTT. Translated, it gives CASSWRGKGQPQHF.